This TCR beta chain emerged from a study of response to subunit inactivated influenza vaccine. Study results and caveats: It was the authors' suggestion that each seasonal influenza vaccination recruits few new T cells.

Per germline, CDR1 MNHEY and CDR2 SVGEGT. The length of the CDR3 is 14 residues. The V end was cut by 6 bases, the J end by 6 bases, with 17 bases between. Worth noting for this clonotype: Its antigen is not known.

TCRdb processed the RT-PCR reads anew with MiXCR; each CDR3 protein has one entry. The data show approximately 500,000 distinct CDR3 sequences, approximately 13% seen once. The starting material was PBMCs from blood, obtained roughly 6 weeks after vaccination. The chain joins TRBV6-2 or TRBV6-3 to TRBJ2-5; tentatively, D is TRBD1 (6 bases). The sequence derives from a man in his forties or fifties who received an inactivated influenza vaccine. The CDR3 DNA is TGTGCCAGCAGGCCGGTACAGGGAATACAGACCCAGTACTTC. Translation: CASRPVQGIQTQYF.